This is a list of T cell receptor beta chains from one sample in a study of cytomegalovirus exposure and HLA in healthy donors. Data came from immunoSEQ multiplex PCR; TCRdb stores just in-frame clones and leaves some out. The sample yields a few hundred thousand clones, roughly 87% seen once. Sequenced input: PBMCs. The source of these receptors is a man aged 18 to 29 in good health and CMV-seropositive. The CDR3 runs from the conserved cysteine through the conserved F or W. Part of the rows lack a size; the others show once, few, many or a class for expanded clones.

v_call	clone_size	cdr3_length	cdr3_aa
TRBV5-1	.	14	CASHSPEHTGELFF
TRBV5-4	.	15	CASSPDRGPLYEQYF
TRBV5-1	.	17	CASSPTLAGQGINEQFF
TRBV7-2	.	14	CASRPGSSNQPQHF
TRBV6-6	once	15	CASSFGQGAGETQYF
TRBV6-1	.	15	CASTRLAGGHGELFF
TRBV5-1	.	14	CASSLAAGGNTIYF
TRBV6-1	once	13	CATFAGHTYEQYF
TRBV6-6	.	13	CASSGQEGGGYTF
TRBV29-1	.	18	CSVEDLGSSGSSYNEQFF
TRBV30	.	14	CAWSRGNSNQPQHF
TRBV6-1	.	14	CASSERGGLDEQYF
TRBV5-6	.	16	CASSLAGGFSGNTIYF
TRBV6-5	.	16	CASSYRGGRGNEKLFF